A single sample gave rise to the 14 T cell receptor beta chains below, sequenced in a study of blood T cell repertoires in COVID-19. The protocol was immunoSEQ multiplex PCR, while the TCRdb copy is restricted to in-frame clones and leaves out a portion. The sample includes about 120,000 clones, roughly 89% of them seen just once. Sample: peripheral blood. These receptor sequences come from a woman in her sixties or seventies with COVID-19, enrolled during active disease.

The chain is built from TRBV9 and TRBJ1-1, with 9 bases aligning to TRBD1. The germline gives CDR1 SGDLS, CDR2 YYNGEE. V shed 1 base, J shed 5 bases, and the junction held 9 bases outside the gene matches. The CDR3 has 16 residues. The DNA for the CDR3 is TGTGCCAGCAGCGTAAATCCGGGGACAGGGAGGACTGAAGCTTTCTTT. This gives the protein CASSVNPGTGRTEAFF.

This clone appeared a single time. The rearrangement joins TRBV5-1 to TRBJ2-3; 9 bases agree with TRBD1. The germline V gene has CDR1 SGHRS and CDR2 YFSETQ. Trimming removed 2 bases from V and 3 bases from J; junction bases left unmatched: 4. This CDR3 has 15 residues. This CDR3 reads CASSFTGGYTDTQYF. CDR3 DNA sequence: TGCGCCAGCAGCTTTACAGGGGGCTATACAGATACGCAGTATTTT.

V usage is TRBV5-6 and J usage is TRBJ1-2; 9 positions agree with TRBD1. Germline V lookup: CDR1 SGHDT, CDR2 YYEEEE. The trim removed 1 base at V and 3 bases at J, leaving 4 bases unmatched. The CDR3 contains 15 residues. The CDR3 DNA follows: TGTGCCAGCAGCTTGTACAGGGGGCCTGACTATGGCTACACCTTC. Amino acid sequence: CASSLYRGPDYGYTF.

This clone appeared once. CDR3 sequence: CASSLPGGAGNEQFF. CDR3 DNA: TGCGCCAGCAGCTTGCCCGGGGGGGCCGGCAATGAGCAGTTCTTC. The J gene is TRBJ2-1, the V gene TRBV5-1; 8 bases match TRBD2. The junction had 6 bases not matched to a gene; V was cut back by 1 base and J by 6 bases. CDR3 length equals 15 residues. CDR1 and CDR2 from the germline V gene are SGHRS and YFSETQ. Full variable domain (outside the CDR3, taken from reference TRBV5-1 and TRBJ2-1): KAGVTQTPRYLIKTRGQQVTLSCSPISGHRSVSWYQQTPGQGLQFLFEYFSETQRNKGNFPGRFSGRQFSNSRSEMNVSTLELGDSALYLCASSLPGGAGNEQFFGPGTRLTVL.

The J gene is TRBJ1-1, the V gene TRBV7-8, with a weak D call TRBD1 (5 bases). Trimming stripped 5 bases from V and 5 bases from J, with 21 bases between. Germline CDR1 reads SGHVS; CDR2 reads FQNEAQ. This CDR3 has 16 residues. This chain's CDR3 is CASSIEPPGRGTEAFF. DNA of the CDR3: TGTGCCAGCAGCATCGAGCCCCCAGGGCGAGGTACTGAAGCTTTCTTT. The full variable domain, completed using reference TRBV7-8 and TRBJ1-1, is GAGVSQSPRYKVAKRGQDVALRCDPISGHVSLFWYQQALGQGPEFLTYFQNEAQLDKSGLPSDRFFAERPEGSVSTLKIQRTQQEDSAVYLCASSIEPPGRGTEAFFGQGTRLTVV.

The chain has TRBV7-9 and TRBJ1-1, with a weak D call TRBD1 (6 bases). V lost 5 bases to trimming and J lost 3 bases, with 16 bases between them. The CDR3 consists of 15 residues. CDR1 SEHNR and CDR2 FQNEAQ come from the germline V gene (reference sequence). The CDR3: CASSDSFRGHTEAFF. DNA of the CDR3: TGTGCCAGCAGCGACAGTTTCAGGGGTCACACTGAAGCTTTCTTT.

The rearrangement joins TRBV5-1 to TRBJ2-1; 8 bases align to TRBD2. This CDR3 has 18 amino acids. J gave up 8 bases and V 4 bases, and 20 bases lay outside the gene matches. Germline V gives CDR1 SGHRS, CDR2 YFSETQ. The CDR3 bases are TGCGCCAGCAGCGACGCCTCTCGGGGGGGCGATCGTAGGTATGAGCAGTTCTTC. Translating it yields CASSDASRGGDRRYEQFF. The entire variable domain, with the rest obtained from reference TRBV5-1 and TRBJ2-1, is as follows: KAGVTQTPRYLIKTRGQQVTLSCSPISGHRSVSWYQQTPGQGLQFLFEYFSETQRNKGNFPGRFSGRQFSNSRSEMNVSTLELGDSALYLCASSDASRGGDRRYEQFFGPGTRLTVL.

The rearrangement links TRBV7-3 to TRBJ2-2; D gene ambiguous. The CDR3 is made up of 15 amino acids. The V end was cut by 1 base, the J end by 0 bases, with 6 bases between. Germline CDR1 reads SGHTA; CDR2 reads FQGTGA. This CDR3 is CASSLKQANTGELFF. Here the CDR3 DNA reads TGTGCCAGCAGCTTAAAACAAGCGAACACCGGGGAGCTGTTTTTT.

The chain recombines TRBV11-1 with TRBJ2-5, with no clear D. Germline loops: CDR1 SGHAT, CDR2 FQDESV (reference sequence). The length of the CDR3 is 14 residues. V lost 2 bases, J lost 0 bases, and 7 bases lay in between. In DNA form, the CDR3 reads TGTGCCAGCAGCTTATATGACAACCAAGAGACCCAGTACTTC. The encoded protein is CASSLYDNQETQYF.

This chain connects TRBV2 to TRBJ2-2, with TRBD2 matching over 7 bases. CDR1 SNHLY and CDR2 FYNNEI come from the germline V gene. This CDR3 has 14 amino acids. Unmatched junction bases numbered 10, after V lost 10 bases and J lost 5 bases. The CDR3 spells CATLLARQTGELFF. CDR3 nucleotides: TGTGCCACGCTACTAGCGCGGCAAACCGGGGAGCTGTTTTTT.

The genes are TRBV20-1 and TRBJ2-1; 7 nucleotides match TRBD2. The CDR3 consists of 14 residues. Germline V gene sequence: CDR1 DFQATT, CDR2 SNEGSKA (reference sequence). Germline trimming cut 3 bases from V and 12 bases from J; bases unmatched to any gene: 14. The CDR3 DNA reads TGCAGTGCTAGTCTTAGTTTACAGCGGGGAGGGCAGTTCTTC. Its protein product is CSASLSLQRGGQFF.

The rearrangement joins TRBV5-1 to TRBJ1-2, with D uncertain. Trimming shortened V by 5 bases and J by 8 bases, and 16 bases separated the two germline ends. Germline V CDR1 and CDR2: SGHRS, YFSETQ. The CDR3 is made up of 13 amino acids. The CDR3 DNA is TGCGCCAGCAGACGTGGGGAGGAAGGGGGCTACACCTTC. It is translated as CASRRGEEGGYTF.

The chain joins TRBV9 to TRBJ2-3, with 7 bases aligning to TRBD2. The V segment lost 1 base and the J segment 1 base; nucleotides outside the gene matches: 3. The length of the CDR3 is 15 residues. CDR1 is SGDLS and CDR2 is YYNGEE in the germline V gene. For the CDR3, the DNA is TGTGCCAGCAGCGTAAGTGGGGGGGGCACAGATACGCAGTATTTT. Its translation is CASSVSGGGTDTQYF. The full variable domain, its missing parts supplied by reference TRBV9 and TRBJ2-3, is DSGVTQTPKHLITATGQRVTLRCSPRSGDLSVYWYQQSLDQGLQFLIQYYNGEERAKGNILERFSAQQFPDLHSELNLSSLELGDSALYFCASSVSGGGTDTQYFGPGTRLTVL.

The chain has TRBV30 and TRBJ2-2, with D tentatively TRBD2 (6 bases). Germline V gives CDR1 GTSNPN, CDR2 SVGIG (reference sequence). CDR3 length equals 16 residues. V gave up 3 bases and J gave up 2 bases, with 16 bases separating them. The chain's CDR3 is CAWRIGLASNTGELFF. CDR3 in DNA: TGTGCCTGGAGGATAGGCCTAGCGAGCAACACCGGGGAGCTGTTTTTT.